This T cell receptor beta chain was captured in a study of T-cell memory formation after mild COVID-19. Study in general: Each donor largely had its own TCR clusters. The study, taken as a whole, reports: The study found contracting CD4+ clones mainly in CM and EM and contracting CD8+ clones in EMRA. Second-wave clones with a day 37 peak had unconfirmed SARS-CoV-2 specificity. Clones that got smaller from day 15 to 85 had even CD4/CD8, while clones growing later tipped toward CD4+.

Regarding this clonotype: No antigen is known for it.

In TCRdb, the 5' RACE reads were re-called with MiXCR into one record per CDR3 protein. Here the sample spans 450,000 to 700,000 distinct CDR3 sequences, about 20% being singletons. CDR1 is LGHNA and CDR2 is YSLEER in the germline V gene. The ends were cut back, 4 bases at V and 10 bases at J, with 20 bases in the middle. The CDR3 runs to 15 residues. The chain employs TRBV4-3 and TRBJ2-1; D may match TRBD1 or TRBD2 (6 bases each). Sequencing was carried out using PBMCs or a T cell subset sorted from them (not recorded which). This TCR was sampled from an adult woman who had mild COVID-19 (a few samples of this study predate the infection). Cell type and time point are not known. As DNA, the CDR3 is TGCGCCAGCAGCCTCACCAGGTGGGGGGCAGGCGAGCAGTTCTTC. It codes for CASSLTRWGAGEQFF.